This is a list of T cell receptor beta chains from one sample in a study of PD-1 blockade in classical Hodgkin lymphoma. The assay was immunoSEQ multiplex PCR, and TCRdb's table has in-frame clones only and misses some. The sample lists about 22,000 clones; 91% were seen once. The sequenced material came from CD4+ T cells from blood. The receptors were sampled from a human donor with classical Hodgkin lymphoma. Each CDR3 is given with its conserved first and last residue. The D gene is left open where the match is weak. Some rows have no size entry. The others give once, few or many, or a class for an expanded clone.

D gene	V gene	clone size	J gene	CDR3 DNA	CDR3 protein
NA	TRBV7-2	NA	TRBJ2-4	TGTGCCAGCAGCCCAGAGAGGTGGCAGGAGGGGCCTCGGGACTTC	CASSPERWQEGPRDF
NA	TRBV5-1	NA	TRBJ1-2	TGCGCCAGCAGCAACGGGACTACTAACTATGGCTACACCTTC	CASSNGTTNYGYTF
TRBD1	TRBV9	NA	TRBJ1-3	TGTGCCAGCAGCACTACGACAGGGCCCTCTGGAAACACCATATATTTT	CASSTTTGPSGNTIYF
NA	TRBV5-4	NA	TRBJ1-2	TGTGCCAGCAGCTTGGACAGGTTGGGGAATGGCTACACCTTC	CASSLDRLGNGYTF
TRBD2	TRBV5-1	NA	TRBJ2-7	TGCGCCAGCAGCTCGGGACTAGCGGGGTTGTACGAGCAGTACTTC	CASSSGLAGLYEQYF
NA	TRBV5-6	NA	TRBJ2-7	TGTGCCAGCAGCTTGTCCCGCCCACTCTACGAGCAGTACTTC	CASSLSRPLYEQYF
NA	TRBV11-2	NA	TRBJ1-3	TGTGCCAGCAGCTCCAGCCCGGGACCCGGGGACACCATATATTTT	CASSSSPGPGDTIYF
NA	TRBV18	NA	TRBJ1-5	TGTGCCAGCTCCCTAACAAGTCAGCCCCAGCATTTT	CASSLTSQPQHF
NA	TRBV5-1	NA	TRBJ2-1	TGCGCCAGCAGCCCTTTACAGGGTCAACGGGGTGAGCAGTTCTTC	CASSPLQGQRGEQFF
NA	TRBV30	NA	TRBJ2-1	TGTGCCTGGGCCGGTAGGGTGAGCTCCTACAATGAGCAGTTCTTC	CAWAGRVSSYNEQFF
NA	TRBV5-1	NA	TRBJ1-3	TGCGCCAGCAGCCCTCTTGGGATCGGGCCGGGAAACACCATATATTTT	CASSPLGIGPGNTIYF
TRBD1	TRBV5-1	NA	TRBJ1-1	TGCGCCAGCAGCCTAACAGGGGTGATTGGCACTGAAGCTTTCTTT	CASSLTGVIGTEAFF
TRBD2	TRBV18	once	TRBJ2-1	TGTGCCAGCTCATTAGGAGCGGGGGTGAACAATGAGCAGTTCTTC	CASSLGAGVNNEQFF
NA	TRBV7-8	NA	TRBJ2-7	TGTGCCAGCAGCTCACCCCGGACCGGGCACGTCGAGCAGTACTTC	CASSSPRTGHVEQYF
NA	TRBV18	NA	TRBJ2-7	TGTGCCAGCTCACTCCGAAAGACAGGCTACGAGCAGTACTTC	CASSLRKTGYEQYF
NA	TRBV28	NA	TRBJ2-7	TGTGCCAGCAGTTTTAAGGCGCTAGTCGACGAGCAGTACTTC	CASSFKALVDEQYF
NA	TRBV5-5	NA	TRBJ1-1	TGTGCCAGCAGCTTGGGACAGCTGAGGACTGAAGCTTTCTTT	CASSLGQLRTEAFF
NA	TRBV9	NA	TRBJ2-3	TGTGCCAGCAGCGTAGTCGCATCTGAATGTACAGATACGCAGTATTTT	CASSVVASECTDTQYF
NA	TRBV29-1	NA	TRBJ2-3	TGCAGCGTTGCCTCGGGAATCACAGATACGCAGTATTTT	CSVASGITDTQYF
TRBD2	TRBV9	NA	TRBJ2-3	TGTGCCAGCAGCGTAGGGTCTAGCGGGGGGGCAACAGATACGCAGTATTTT	CASSVGSSGGATDTQYF
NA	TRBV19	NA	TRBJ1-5	TGTGCCAGTAGTATAGTAGCAGGGTATTATCAGCCCCAGCATTTT	CASSIVAGYYQPQHF
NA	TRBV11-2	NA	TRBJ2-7	TGTGCCAGCAGGACGAGCAGGATTACCCCAGGAGGTTACGAGCAGTACTTC	CASRTSRITPGGYEQYF
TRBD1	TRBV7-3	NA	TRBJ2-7	TGTGCCAGCAGCTTATTCGGACAGGGGACCGTGGGGGAGCAGTACTTC	CASSLFGQGTVGEQYF
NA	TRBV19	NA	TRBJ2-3	TGTGCCAGTAGTATGTTCCTCTTCCCCCCCCTATCCGACAGCAGCACAGATACGCAGTATTTT	CASSMFLFPPLSDSSTDTQYF
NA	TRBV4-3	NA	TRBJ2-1	TGCGCCAGCAGCCAAGATAGTTCAGGGTCGACTTACAATGAGCAGTTCTTC	CASSQDSSGSTYNEQFF
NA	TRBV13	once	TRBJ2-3	TGTGCCAGCAGTCGCGGGGCGGGACTGTCAGATACGCAGTATTTT	CASSRGAGLSDTQYF
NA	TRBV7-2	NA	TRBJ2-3	TGTGCCAGCAGCTTTAGTGTCGGGGAGCCAGATACGCAGTATTTT	CASSFSVGEPDTQYF
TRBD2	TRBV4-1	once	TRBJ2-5	TGCGCCAGCAGACGCGTCATGGCTAGCGGGCAAGAGACCCAGTACTTC	CASRRVMASGQETQYF
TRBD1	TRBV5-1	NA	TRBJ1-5	TGCGCCAGCAGCGAGGGACAGGGGGCCTTTCCTAACCAGCCCCAGCATTTT	CASSEGQGAFPNQPQHF
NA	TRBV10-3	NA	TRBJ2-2	TGTGCCATCAGCGAAAGTCTTACCGGGGAGCTGTTTTTT	CAISESLTGELFF
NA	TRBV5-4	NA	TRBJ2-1	TGTGCCAGCAGCTTTATCGGTTCCAGCGGTGAGCAGTTCTTC	CASSFIGSSGEQFF
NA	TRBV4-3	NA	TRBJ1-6	TGCGCCAGCAGCCAGGGAATCTCCTATAATTCACCCCTCCACTTT	CASSQGISYNSPLHF
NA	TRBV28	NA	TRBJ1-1	TGTGCCAGCAGTCCTCCTTGGGCCACTGAAGCTTTCTTT	CASSPPWATEAFF
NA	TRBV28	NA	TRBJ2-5	TGTGCCAGCAGTACGAGACCTTTAGAGACCCAGTACTTC	CASSTRPLETQYF
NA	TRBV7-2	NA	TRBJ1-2	TGTGCCAGCAGCTCACGACAGCCCTATAGGAGGGATGGCTACACCTTC	CASSSRQPYRRDGYTF
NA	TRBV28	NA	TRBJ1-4	TGTGCCAGCAGTTCCTTTGGTGCAACTAATGAAAAACTGTTTTTT	CASSSFGATNEKLFF
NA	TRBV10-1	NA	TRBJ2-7	TGCGCCAGCAGTGACGGGTTAATGGGCCCTAAGTACTTC	CASSDGLMGPKYF
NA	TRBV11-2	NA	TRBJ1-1	TGTGCCAGCAGCTTAGCCGGGGCGCCGGCTTTCTTT	CASSLAGAPAFF
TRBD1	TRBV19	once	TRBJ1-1	TGTGCCAGTAGTACGACAGGGCCGAACACTGAAGCTTTCTTT	CASSTTGPNTEAFF
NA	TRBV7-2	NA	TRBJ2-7	TGTGCCAGCAGTCCAGACAGGCTATCCTCCTACGAGCAGTACTTC	CASSPDRLSSYEQYF
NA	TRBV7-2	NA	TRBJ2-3	TGTGCCAGCACCAAGGTTTCGGGGCGCACAGATACGCAGTATTTT	CASTKVSGRTDTQYF
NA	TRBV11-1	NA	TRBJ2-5	TGTGCCAGCAGCATCACCCTCCAACAAGAGACCCAGTACTTC	CASSITLQQETQYF
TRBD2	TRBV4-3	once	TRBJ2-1	TGCGCCAGCAGCCAAGCGGTAGGGACTAGCGGGGTTCCGGAGTTCTTC	CASSQAVGTSGVPEFF
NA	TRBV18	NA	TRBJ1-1	TGTGCCAGCTCACGGGGGGAGCCCACTGAAGCTTTCTTT	CASSRGEPTEAFF
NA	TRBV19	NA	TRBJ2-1	TGTGCCAGTGAGTTTGGGGGGAAGGGCAATGAGCAGTTCTTC	CASEFGGKGNEQFF
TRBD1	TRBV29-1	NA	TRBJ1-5	TGCAGCGTTGGGACAGGGGACAATCAGCCCCAGCATTTT	CSVGTGDNQPQHF
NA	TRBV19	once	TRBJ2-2	TGTGCCAGTAGAATAAAAGGGGGGACCGGGGAGCTGTTTTTT	CASRIKGGTGELFF
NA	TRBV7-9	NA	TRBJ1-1	TGTGCCAGCAGCTTAGTGGGCCTGTGGACTGAAGCTTTCTTT	CASSLVGLWTEAFF
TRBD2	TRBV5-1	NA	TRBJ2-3	TGCGCCAGCACCGTTAGCGGGGGAGGCACAGATACGCAGTATTTT	CASTVSGGGTDTQYF
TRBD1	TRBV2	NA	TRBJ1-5	TGTGCCAGCAGTGAGACGTACAGGGGGCGAGAACAGCCCCAGCATTTT	CASSETYRGREQPQHF
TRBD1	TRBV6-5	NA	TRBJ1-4	TGTGCCAGCAGCCGGACAGGGGGTTGGGAAAAACTGTTTTTT	CASSRTGGWEKLFF